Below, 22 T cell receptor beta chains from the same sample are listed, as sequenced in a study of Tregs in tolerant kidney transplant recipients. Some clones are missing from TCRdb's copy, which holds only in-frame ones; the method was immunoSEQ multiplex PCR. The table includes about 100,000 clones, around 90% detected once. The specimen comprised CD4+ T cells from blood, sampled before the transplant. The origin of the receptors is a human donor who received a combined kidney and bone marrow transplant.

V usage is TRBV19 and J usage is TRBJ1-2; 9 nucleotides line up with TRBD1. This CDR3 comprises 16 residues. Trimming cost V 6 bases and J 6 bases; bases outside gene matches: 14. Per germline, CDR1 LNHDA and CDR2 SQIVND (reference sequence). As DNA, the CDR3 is TGTGCCAGTAGCGTGGGACGACAGGGGGGTCGGAATGGCTACACCTTC. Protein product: CASSVGRQGGRNGYTF. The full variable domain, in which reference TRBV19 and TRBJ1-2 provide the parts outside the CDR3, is DGGITQSPKYLFRKEGQNVTLSCEQNLNHDAMYWYRQDPGQGLRLIYYSQIVNDFQKGDIAEGYSVSREKKESFPLTVTSAQKNPTAFYLCASSVGRQGGRNGYTFGSGTRLTVV.

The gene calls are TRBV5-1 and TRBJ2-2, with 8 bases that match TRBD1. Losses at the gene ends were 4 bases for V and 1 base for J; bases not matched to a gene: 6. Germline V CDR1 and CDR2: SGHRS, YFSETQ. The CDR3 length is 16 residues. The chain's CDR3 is CASSTRTGLNTGELFF. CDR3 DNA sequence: TGCGCCAGCAGCACCCGGACAGGGCTGAACACCGGGGAGCTGTTTTTT.

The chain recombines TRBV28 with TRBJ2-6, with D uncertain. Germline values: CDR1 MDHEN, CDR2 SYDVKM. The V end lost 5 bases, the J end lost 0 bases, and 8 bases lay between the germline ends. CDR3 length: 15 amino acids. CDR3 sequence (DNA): TGTGCCAGCAGTGTCGGGTACTCTGGGGCCAACGTCCTGACTTTC. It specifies CASSVGYSGANVLTF.

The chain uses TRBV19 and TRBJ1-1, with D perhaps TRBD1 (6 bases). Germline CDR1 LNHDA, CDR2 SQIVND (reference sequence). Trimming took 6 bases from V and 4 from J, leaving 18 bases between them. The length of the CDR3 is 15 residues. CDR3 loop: CASRSQGRVGTEAFF. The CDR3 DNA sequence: TGTGCCAGTAGGTCTCAGGGGAGGGTTGGCACTGAAGCTTTCTTT.

The CDR3 region is CAWSVVRGTEAFF. The CDR3 nucleotides read TGTGCCTGGAGTGTAGTCCGGGGCACTGAAGCTTTCTTT. The chain employs TRBV30 and TRBJ1-1, with D uncertain. Germline values: CDR1 GTSNPN, CDR2 SVGIG (reference sequence). The V end lost 0 bases, the J end lost 4 bases, and 9 bases lay between the germline ends. The CDR3 contains 13 residues.

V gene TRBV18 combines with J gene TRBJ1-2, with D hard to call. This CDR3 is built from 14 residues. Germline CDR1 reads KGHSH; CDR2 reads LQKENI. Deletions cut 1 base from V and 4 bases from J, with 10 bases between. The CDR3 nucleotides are TGTGCCAGCTCACCACAAGGTGAGGGCTATGGCTACACCTTC. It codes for CASSPQGEGYGYTF.

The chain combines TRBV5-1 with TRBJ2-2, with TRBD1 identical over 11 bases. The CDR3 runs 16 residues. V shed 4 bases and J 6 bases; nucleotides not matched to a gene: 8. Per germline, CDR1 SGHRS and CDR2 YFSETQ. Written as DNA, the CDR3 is TGCGCCAGCAGCGTTCGGACAGGGGGCGCTTCCGGGGAGCTGTTTTTT. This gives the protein CASSVRTGGASGELFF.

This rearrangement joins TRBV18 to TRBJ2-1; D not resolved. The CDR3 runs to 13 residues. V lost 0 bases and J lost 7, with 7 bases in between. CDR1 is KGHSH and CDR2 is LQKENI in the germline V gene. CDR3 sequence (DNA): TGTGCCAGCTCACCACCTGAACGGAATGAGCAGTTCTTC. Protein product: CASSPPERNEQFF.

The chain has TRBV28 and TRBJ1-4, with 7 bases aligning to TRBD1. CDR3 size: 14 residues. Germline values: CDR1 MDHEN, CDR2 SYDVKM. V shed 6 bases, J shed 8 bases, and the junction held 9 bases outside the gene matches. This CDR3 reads CASRAGGWLEKLFF. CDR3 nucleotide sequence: TGTGCCAGCAGGGCAGGGGGATGGCTCGAAAAACTGTTTTTT.

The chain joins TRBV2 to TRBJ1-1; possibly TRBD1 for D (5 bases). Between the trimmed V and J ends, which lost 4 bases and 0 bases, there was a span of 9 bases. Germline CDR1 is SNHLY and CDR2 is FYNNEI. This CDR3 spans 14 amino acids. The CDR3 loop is CASSVTVLNTEAFF. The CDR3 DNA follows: TGTGCCAGCAGTGTGACAGTGCTGAACACTGAAGCTTTCTTT.

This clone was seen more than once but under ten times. The DNA for the CDR3 is TGCGCCAGCAGTGAGTCCGGGACTTGGGGCTACACCTTC. Protein product: CASSESGTWGYTF. The V call is TRBV10-1, the J call TRBJ1-2, with D possibly being TRBD1 (5 bases). CDR1 is WNHNN and CDR2 is SYGVQD in the germline V gene (reference sequence). This CDR3 spans 13 amino acids. Trimming left V 0 bases short and J 8 bases short, with 10 bases between.

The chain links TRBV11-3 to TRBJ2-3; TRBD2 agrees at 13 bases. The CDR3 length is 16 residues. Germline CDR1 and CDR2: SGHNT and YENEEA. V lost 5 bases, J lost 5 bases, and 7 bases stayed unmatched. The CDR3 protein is CASSPGLAGAVDTQYF. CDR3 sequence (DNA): TGTGCCAGCAGCCCCGGACTAGCGGGAGCAGTAGATACGCAGTATTTT.

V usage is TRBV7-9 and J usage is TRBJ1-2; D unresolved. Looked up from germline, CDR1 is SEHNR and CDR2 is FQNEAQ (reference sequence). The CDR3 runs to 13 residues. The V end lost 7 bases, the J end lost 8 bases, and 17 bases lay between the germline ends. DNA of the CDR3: TGTGCCAGCACCCCATCGATCGGTTACGGCTACACCTTC. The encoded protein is CASTPSIGYGYTF.

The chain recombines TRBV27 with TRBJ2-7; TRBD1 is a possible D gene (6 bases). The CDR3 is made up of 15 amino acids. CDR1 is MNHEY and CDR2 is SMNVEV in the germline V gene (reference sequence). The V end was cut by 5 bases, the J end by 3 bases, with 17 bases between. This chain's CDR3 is CASSPSWTAGYEQYF. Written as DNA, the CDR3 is TGTGCCAGCAGTCCGTCCTGGACAGCAGGCTACGAGCAGTACTTC.

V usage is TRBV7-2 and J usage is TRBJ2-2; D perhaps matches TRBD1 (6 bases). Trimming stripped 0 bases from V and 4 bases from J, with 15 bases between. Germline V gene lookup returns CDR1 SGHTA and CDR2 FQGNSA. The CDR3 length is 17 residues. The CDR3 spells CASSLALGAGLTGELFF. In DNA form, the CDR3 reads TGTGCCAGCAGCTTAGCCCTGGGGGCAGGGCTCACCGGGGAGCTGTTTTTT.

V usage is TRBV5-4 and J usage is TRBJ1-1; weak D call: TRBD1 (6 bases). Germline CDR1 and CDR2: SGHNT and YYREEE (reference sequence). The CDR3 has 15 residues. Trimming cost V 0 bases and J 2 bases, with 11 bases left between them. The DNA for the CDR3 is TGTGCCAGCAGCTTGGGACAGGTGAGAAACACTGAAGCTTTCTTT. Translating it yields CASSLGQVRNTEAFF.

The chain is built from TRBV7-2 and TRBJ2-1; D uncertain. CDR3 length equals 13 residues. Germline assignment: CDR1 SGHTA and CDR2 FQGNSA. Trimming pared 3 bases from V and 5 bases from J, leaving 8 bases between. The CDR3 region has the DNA TGTGCCAGCAGCTTGGTCTACCACAATGAGCAGTTCTTC. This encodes CASSLVYHNEQFF.

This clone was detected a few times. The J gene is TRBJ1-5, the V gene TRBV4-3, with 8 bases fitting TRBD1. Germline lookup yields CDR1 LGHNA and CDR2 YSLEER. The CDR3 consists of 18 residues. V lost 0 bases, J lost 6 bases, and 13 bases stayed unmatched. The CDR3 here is CASSQDLIRTGLSQPQHF. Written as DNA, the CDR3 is TGCGCCAGCAGCCAAGATCTTATCCGGACAGGGCTGAGTCAGCCCCAGCATTTT.

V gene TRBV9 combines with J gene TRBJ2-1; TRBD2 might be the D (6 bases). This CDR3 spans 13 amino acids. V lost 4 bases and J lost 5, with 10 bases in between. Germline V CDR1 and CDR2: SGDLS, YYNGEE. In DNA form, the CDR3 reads TGTGCCAGCAGCAGAGGGACTCACAATGAGCAGTTCTTC. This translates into CASSRGTHNEQFF.

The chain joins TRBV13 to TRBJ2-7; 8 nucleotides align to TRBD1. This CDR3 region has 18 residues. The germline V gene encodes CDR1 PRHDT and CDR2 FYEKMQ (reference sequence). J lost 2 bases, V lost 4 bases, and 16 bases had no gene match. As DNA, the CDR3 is TGTGCCAGCAGCTACGTAGGGAGTCGGACAGGGTTCCCCTACGAGCAGTACTTC. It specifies CASSYVGSRTGFPYEQYF.

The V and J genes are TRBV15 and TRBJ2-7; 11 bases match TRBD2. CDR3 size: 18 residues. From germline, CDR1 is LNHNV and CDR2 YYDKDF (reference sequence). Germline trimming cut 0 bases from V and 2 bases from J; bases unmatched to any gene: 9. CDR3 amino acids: CATSREAGLAGGTYEQYF. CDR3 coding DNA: TGTGCCACCAGCAGAGAGGCGGGTCTAGCGGGGGGTACCTACGAGCAGTACTTC.

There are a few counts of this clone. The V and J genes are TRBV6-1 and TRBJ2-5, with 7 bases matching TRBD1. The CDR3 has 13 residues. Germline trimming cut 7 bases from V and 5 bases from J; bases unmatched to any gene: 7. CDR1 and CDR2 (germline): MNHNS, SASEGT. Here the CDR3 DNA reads TGTGCCAGCAACCACAGGGGCGGGGAGACCCAGTACTTC. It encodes CASNHRGGETQYF.